One and the same sample provided the 18 T cell receptor beta chains below, sequenced in a study of cytomegalovirus exposure and HLA in healthy donors. The primer mix had 60 Vbeta and 13 Jbeta primers. Libraries were prepared by immunoSEQ multiplex PCR; TCRdb keeps only in-frame clonotypes and omits some of them. Of around 300,000 clones detected, about 75% appear once; the ten largest clones hold around 2.3%. Sample: PBMCs. These receptors all come from a female donor in good health and CMV-seronegative.

V usage is TRBV20-1 and J usage is TRBJ1-2; no firm D call. The CDR3 length is 11 residues. The V end lost 3 bases, the J end lost 3 bases, and 5 bases lay between the germline ends. Germline CDR1 DFQATT, CDR2 SNEGSKA (reference sequence). CDR3 amino acids: CSASIDYGYTF. The CDR3 DNA follows: TGCAGTGCTAGTATCGACTATGGCTACACCTTC.

The chain carries TRBV6-4 and TRBJ2-1; 10 positions agree with TRBD2. The germline V gene encodes CDR1 MRHNA and CDR2 SNTAGT. The CDR3 extends over 15 amino acids. Trimming at V came to 6 bases and at J to 7 bases, leaving 9 bases not matched to a gene. The CDR3 region is CASSPSLAGENEQFF. In nucleotides, the CDR3 is TGTGCCAGCAGCCCCAGCCTAGCGGGAGAAAATGAGCAGTTCTTC.

This clone has only one observation. This rearrangement joins TRBV7-9 to TRBJ2-7, with 10 positions matching TRBD2. Germline CDR1 reads SEHNR; CDR2 reads FQNEAQ (reference sequence). Unmatched junction bases numbered 16, after V lost 5 bases and J lost 3 bases. This CDR3 is 18 amino acids long. CDR3 sequence: CASSPGGLAEENLYEQYF. CDR3 bases: TGTGCCAGCAGCCCCGGAGGACTAGCGGAAGAGAACCTCTACGAGCAGTACTTC.

The V and J genes are TRBV28 and TRBJ2-3; weak D call: TRBD1 (6 bases). This CDR3 region has 15 residues. V dropped 8 bases and J dropped 0 bases, with 15 bases sitting between them. Per the germline V gene, CDR1 is MDHEN and CDR2 is SYDVKM. CDR3 residues: CASPPGHRSTDTQYF. Here the CDR3 DNA reads TGTGCCAGCCCCCCGGGACACCGTAGCACAGATACGCAGTATTTT.

About this clone: This CDR3 is also generated by other DNA sequences in the sample. V and J are TRBV6-1 and TRBJ1-3, with 7 bases identical to TRBD1. Trimming took 1 base from V and 1 from J; bases not matched to a gene: 1. This CDR3 is 15 amino acids long. Germline CDR1 reads MNHNS; CDR2 reads SASEGT. The CDR3 region is CASSEVQGSGNTIYF. Written as DNA, the CDR3 is TGTGCCAGCAGTGAAGTACAGGGGTCTGGAAACACCATATATTTT.

In this sample, this clone turned up a few times. The chain is built from TRBV2 and TRBJ1-1; TRBD1 is a possible D gene (5 bases). CDR1 and CDR2 (germline): SNHLY, FYNNEI. V shed 5 bases and J shed 2 bases, with 12 bases lying between them. This CDR3 comprises 14 residues. The CDR3 DNA follows: TGTGCCAGCAGTCCCCAGGGTCTAAACACTGAAGCTTTCTTT. It yields the protein CASSPQGLNTEAFF.

This chain uses TRBV6-6 with TRBJ2-1; possibly TRBD2 for D (5 bases). CDR3 length equals 12 residues. Germline V lookup: CDR1 MNHNY, CDR2 SVGAGI (reference sequence). The V end lost 8 bases, the J end lost 10 bases, and 15 bases lay between the germline ends. The CDR3 reads CASWVAPGEQFF. The CDR3 DNA reads TGTGCCAGCTGGGTAGCCCCGGGAGAGCAGTTCTTC.

This chain uses TRBV7-9 with TRBJ1-2; no definite D call. Trimming took 3 bases from V and 5 from J, leaving 10 bases between them. The CDR3 covers 13 residues. Germline V CDR1 and CDR2: SEHNR, FQNEAQ (reference sequence). CDR3 nucleotide sequence: TGTGCCAGCAGCTTCAGCGGTCGGTATGGCTACACCTTC. It translates to CASSFSGRYGYTF.

The chain links TRBV11-1 to TRBJ2-5, with a possible D match to TRBD1 (6 bases). The tail of the sequence fits TRBJ2-7 better, so the J call may be wrong. This CDR3 region has 13 residues. In germline, CDR1 is SGHAT, CDR2 FQDESV (reference sequence). The CDR3 loop is CASSPGGRGEQYF. CDR3 coding DNA: TGTGCCAGCAGCCCAGGTGGCAGGGGCGAGCAGTACTTC.

This clone turned up a few times. The DNA for the CDR3 is TGTGCCAGCAGCTGGGCGGCAGGGAAAGAAGCTTTCTTT. Residues: CASSWAAGKEAFF. This chain connects TRBV14 to TRBJ1-1, with a weak D call TRBD1 (5 bases). This CDR3 contains 13 residues. Germline CDR1 SGHDN, CDR2 FVKESK. The ends were cut back, 5 bases at V and 8 bases at J, with 15 bases in the middle.

The rearrangement uses TRBV6-5 and TRBJ2-1, with D hard to call. The germline V gene has CDR1 MNHEY and CDR2 SVGAGI. This CDR3 has 11 amino acids. With 1 base removed from V and 9 bases from J, the gap between germline ends came to 4 bases. The CDR3 reads CASSYYGEQFF. The CDR3 DNA reads TGTGCCAGCAGTTACTACGGTGAGCAGTTCTTC.

The chain recombines TRBV5-8 with TRBJ1-5; unclear D gene. The length of the CDR3 is 14 residues. Trimming cost V 4 bases and J 1 base, with 9 bases left between them. Germline CDR1 SGHTS, CDR2 YDEGEE. CDR3 in amino acids: CASSGQRSNQPQHF. The DNA for the CDR3 is TGTGCCAGCAGCGGTCAGAGGAGCAATCAGCCCCAGCATTTT.

This clone occurred a few times. The chain employs TRBV7-9 and TRBJ2-3; possibly TRBD1 for D (6 bases). The CDR3 length is 16 residues. V was trimmed by 0 bases and J by 4 bases, leaving 14 bases between them. CDR1 SEHNR and CDR2 FQNEAQ come from the germline V gene (reference sequence). CDR3 in amino acids: CASSLAETGWPDTQYF. The CDR3 nucleotides are TGTGCCAGCAGCTTAGCCGAAACAGGGTGGCCAGATACGCAGTATTTT.

The gene calls are TRBV6-6 and TRBJ1-5, with a possible D match to TRBD1 (5 bases). Germline loops: CDR1 MNHNY, CDR2 SVGAGI (reference sequence). CDR3 length equals 13 residues. Trimming took 9 bases from V and 2 from J, leaving 11 bases between them. In DNA, the CDR3 is TGTGCCAGTCAGGGAATCGGCAATCAGCCCCAGCATTTT. Amino acid sequence: CASQGIGNQPQHF.

The J gene is TRBJ2-5, the V gene TRBV5-1; D unresolved. There are 11 residues in the CDR3. Trimming shortened V by 4 bases and J by 3 bases, and 4 bases separated the two germline ends. The germline CDR1 and CDR2 sequences are SGHRS and YFSETQ. CDR3 coding DNA: TGCGCCAGCAGCGCGGAAGAGACCCAGTACTTC. Its protein product is CASSAEETQYF.

The J gene is TRBJ1-1, the V gene TRBV5-1; no definite D call. The germline V gene encodes CDR1 SGHRS and CDR2 YFSETQ. This CDR3 spans 13 amino acids. Between the trimmed V and J ends, which lost 0 bases and 3 bases, there was a span of 6 bases. The CDR3 spells CASSLAADTEAFF. Written as DNA, the CDR3 is TGCGCCAGCAGCTTGGCCGCGGACACTGAAGCTTTCTTT.

V usage is TRBV10-3 and J usage is TRBJ2-2; 7 bases align to TRBD2. This CDR3 has 15 amino acids. With 9 bases clipped from V and 3 bases from J, the junction kept 10 bases outside the gene matches. CDR1 and CDR2 from the germline V gene are ENHRY and SYGVKD. The CDR3 DNA sequence: TGTGCCATGAGTATAGGGGAGGGTGACACCGGGGAGCTGTTTTTT. Amino acids: CAMSIGEGDTGELFF.

J is TRBJ2-2 and V is TRBV6-1; D may be TRBD1 (6 bases). V lost 5 bases to trimming and J lost 5 bases, with 12 bases between them. Germline V CDR1 and CDR2: MNHNS, SASEGT. This CDR3 has 14 residues. CDR3 sequence (DNA): TGTGCCAGCAGTTCGACAGGAGCGACCGGGGAGCTGTTTTTT. The encoded protein is CASSSTGATGELFF.